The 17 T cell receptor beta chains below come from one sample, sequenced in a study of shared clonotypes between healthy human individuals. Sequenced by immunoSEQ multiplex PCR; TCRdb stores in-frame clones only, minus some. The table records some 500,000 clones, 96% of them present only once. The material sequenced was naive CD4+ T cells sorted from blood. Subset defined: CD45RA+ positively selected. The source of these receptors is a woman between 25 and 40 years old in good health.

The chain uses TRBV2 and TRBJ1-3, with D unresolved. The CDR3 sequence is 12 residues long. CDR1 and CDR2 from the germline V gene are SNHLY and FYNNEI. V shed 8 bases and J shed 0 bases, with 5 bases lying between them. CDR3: CASHYSGNTIYF. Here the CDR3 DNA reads TGTGCCAGCCACTACTCTGGAAACACCATATATTTT.

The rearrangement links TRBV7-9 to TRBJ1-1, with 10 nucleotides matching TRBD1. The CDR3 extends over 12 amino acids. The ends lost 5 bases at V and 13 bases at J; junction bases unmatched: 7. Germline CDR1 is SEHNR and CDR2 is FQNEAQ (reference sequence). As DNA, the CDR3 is TGTGCCAGCAGCGCAGGCGGACAGGGGGTTTTCTTT. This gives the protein CASSAGGQGVFF.

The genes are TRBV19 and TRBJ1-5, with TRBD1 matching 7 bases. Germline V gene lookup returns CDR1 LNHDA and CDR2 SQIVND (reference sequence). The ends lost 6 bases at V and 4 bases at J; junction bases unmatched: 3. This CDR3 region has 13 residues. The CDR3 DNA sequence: TGTGCCAGTAGCCCGACAGGGAATCAGCCCCAGCATTTT. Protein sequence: CASSPTGNQPQHF.

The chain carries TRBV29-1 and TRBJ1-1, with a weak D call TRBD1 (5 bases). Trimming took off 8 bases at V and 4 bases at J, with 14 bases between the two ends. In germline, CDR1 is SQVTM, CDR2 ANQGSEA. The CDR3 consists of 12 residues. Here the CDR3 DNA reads TGCAGCACTGGACGGGGGACCACTGAAGCTTTCTTT. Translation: CSTGRGTTEAFF.

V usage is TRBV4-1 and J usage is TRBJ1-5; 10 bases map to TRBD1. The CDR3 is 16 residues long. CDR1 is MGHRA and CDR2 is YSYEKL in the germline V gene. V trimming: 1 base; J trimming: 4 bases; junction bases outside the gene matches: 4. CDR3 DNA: TGCGCCAGCAGCCAAGCCAGACAGGGGGCTAATCAGCCCCAGCATTTT. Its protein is CASSQARQGANQPQHF.

The CDR3 DNA reads as TGTGCCAGCAGCTTAGGGGCGTCTCGGAGCACAGATACGCAGTATTTT. Translated: CASSLGASRSTDTQYF. The chain carries TRBV11-3 and TRBJ2-3; D is ambiguous. Germline values: CDR1 SGHNT, CDR2 YENEEA. The CDR3 sequence is 16 residues long. V was clipped by 1 base and J by 0 bases, with 11 bases between them.

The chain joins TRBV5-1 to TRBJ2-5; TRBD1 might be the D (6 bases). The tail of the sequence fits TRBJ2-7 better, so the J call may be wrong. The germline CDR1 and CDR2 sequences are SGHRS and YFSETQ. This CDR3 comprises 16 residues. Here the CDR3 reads CASSGWDTKVPYEQYF. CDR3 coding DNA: TGCGCCAGCAGCGGATGGGACACCAAGGTACCCTACGAGCAGTACTTC.

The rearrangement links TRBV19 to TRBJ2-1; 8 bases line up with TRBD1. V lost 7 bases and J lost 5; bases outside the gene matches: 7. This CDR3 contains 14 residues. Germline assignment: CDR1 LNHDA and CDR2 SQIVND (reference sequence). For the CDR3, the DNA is TGTGCCAGTACCCTTAACAGGGGGGACAATGAGCAGTTCTTC. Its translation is CASTLNRGDNEQFF.

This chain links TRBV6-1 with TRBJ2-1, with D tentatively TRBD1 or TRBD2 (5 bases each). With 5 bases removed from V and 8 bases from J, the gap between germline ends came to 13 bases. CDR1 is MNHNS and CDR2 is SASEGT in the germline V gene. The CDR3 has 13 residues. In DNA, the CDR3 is TGTGCCAGCAGTTTCGGGGCACGCGATGAGCAGTTCTTC. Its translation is CASSFGARDEQFF.

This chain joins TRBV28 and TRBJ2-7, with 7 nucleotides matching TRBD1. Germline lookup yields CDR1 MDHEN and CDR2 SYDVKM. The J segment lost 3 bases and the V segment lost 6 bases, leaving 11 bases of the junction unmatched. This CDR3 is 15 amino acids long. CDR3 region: CASRWTGQRGYEQYF. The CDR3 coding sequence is TGTGCCAGCAGGTGGACAGGCCAAAGAGGCTACGAGCAGTACTTC.

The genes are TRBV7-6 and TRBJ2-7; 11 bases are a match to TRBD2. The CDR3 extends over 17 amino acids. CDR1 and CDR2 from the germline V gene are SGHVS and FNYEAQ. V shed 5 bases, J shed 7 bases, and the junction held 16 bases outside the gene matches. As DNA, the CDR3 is TGTGCCAGCAGCCGGACGTATAGCGGGAGGGCCTCGAGAGAGCAGTACTTC. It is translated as CASSRTYSGRASREQYF.

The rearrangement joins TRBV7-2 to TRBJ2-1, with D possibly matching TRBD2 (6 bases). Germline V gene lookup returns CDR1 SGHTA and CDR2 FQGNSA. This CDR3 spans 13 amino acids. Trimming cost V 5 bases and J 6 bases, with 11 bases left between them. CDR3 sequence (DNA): TGTGCCAGCAGCCCAACGGGACTCAATGAGCAGTTCTTC. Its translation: CASSPTGLNEQFF.

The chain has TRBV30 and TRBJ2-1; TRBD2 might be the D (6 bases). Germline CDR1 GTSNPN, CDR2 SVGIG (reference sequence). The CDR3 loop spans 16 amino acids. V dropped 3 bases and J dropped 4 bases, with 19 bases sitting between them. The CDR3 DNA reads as TGTGCCTGGAGCTACCCGGCCGGGACTTCATACAATGAGCAGTTCTTC. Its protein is CAWSYPAGTSYNEQFF.

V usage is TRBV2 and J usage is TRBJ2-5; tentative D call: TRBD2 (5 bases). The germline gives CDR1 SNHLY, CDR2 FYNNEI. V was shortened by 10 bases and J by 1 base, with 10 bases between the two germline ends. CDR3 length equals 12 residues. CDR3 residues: CAIGRGQETQYF. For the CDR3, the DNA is TGTGCCATTGGACGGGGCCAAGAGACCCAGTACTTC.

The CDR3 region has the DNA TGTGCCAGCAGCGCTTCGGGTCGCTCCTACGAGCAGTACTTC. Translating it yields CASSASGRSYEQYF. The chain recombines TRBV7-8 with TRBJ2-5, with D unresolved. The J call is doubtful: the DNA matches TRBJ2-7 better. Germline V gene sequence: CDR1 SGHVS, CDR2 FQNEAQ. The CDR3 consists of 14 residues.

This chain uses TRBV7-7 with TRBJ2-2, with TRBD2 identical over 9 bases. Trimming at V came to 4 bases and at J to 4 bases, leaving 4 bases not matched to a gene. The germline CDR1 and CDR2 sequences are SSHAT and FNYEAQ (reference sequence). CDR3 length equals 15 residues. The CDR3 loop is CASSWIAGATGELFF. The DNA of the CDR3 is TGTGCCAGCAGCTGGATAGCGGGAGCCACCGGGGAGCTGTTTTTT.

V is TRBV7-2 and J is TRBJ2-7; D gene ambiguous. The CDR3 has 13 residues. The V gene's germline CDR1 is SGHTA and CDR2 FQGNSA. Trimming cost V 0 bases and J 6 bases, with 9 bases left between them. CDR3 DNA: TGTGCCAGCAGCTTAGCTAGGTTGAGCGAGCAGTACTTC. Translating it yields CASSLARLSEQYF.